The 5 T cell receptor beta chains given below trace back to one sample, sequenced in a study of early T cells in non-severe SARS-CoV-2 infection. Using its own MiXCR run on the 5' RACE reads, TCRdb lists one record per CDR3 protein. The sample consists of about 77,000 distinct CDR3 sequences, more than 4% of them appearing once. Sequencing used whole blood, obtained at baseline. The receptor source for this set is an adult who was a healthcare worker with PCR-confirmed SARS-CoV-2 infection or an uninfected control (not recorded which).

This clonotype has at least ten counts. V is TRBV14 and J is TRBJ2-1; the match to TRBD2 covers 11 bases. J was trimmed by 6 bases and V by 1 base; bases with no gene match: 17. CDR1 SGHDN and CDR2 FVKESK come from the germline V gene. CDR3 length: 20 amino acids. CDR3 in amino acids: CASSQGGRLAGFQGGNEQFF. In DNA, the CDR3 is TGTGCCAGCAGCCAAGGAGGAAGACTAGCGGGATTTCAGGGAGGCAATGAGCAGTTCTTC.

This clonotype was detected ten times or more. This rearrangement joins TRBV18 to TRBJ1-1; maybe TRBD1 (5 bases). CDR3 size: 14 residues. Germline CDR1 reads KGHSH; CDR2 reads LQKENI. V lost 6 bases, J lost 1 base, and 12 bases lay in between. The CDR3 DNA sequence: TGTGCCAGCTCGTCCGGGACCCCGAACACTGAAGCTTTCTTT. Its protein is CASSSGTPNTEAFF.

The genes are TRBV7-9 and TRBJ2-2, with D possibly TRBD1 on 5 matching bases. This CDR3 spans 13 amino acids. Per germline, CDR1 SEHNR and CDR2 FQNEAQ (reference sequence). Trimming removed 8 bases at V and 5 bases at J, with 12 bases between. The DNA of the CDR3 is TGTGCCAGCCTAAGGGGTCAGACCGGGGAGCTGTTTTTT. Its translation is CASLRGQTGELFF.

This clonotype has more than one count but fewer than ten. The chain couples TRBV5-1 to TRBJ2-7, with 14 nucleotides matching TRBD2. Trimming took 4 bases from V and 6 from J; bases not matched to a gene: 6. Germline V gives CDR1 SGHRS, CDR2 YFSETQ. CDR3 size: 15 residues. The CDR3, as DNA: TGCGCCAGCAGCCTCCCCGGGACTAGCGGGAGCGAGCAGTACTTC. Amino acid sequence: CASSLPGTSGSEQYF. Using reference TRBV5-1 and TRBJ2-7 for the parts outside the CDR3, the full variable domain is KAGVTQTPRYLIKTRGQQVTLSCSPISGHRSVSWYQQTPGQGLQFLFEYFSETQRNKGNFPGRFSGRQFSNSRSEMNVSTLELGDSALYLCASSLPGTSGSEQYFGPGTRLTVT.

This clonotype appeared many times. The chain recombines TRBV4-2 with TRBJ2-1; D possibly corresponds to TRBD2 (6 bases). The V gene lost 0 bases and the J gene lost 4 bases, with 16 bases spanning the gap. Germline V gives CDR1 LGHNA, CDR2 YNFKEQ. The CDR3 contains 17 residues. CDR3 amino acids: CASSQDLAGRDYNEQFF. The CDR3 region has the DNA TGTGCCAGCAGCCAAGATTTGGCGGGGCGGGATTACAATGAGCAGTTCTTC.